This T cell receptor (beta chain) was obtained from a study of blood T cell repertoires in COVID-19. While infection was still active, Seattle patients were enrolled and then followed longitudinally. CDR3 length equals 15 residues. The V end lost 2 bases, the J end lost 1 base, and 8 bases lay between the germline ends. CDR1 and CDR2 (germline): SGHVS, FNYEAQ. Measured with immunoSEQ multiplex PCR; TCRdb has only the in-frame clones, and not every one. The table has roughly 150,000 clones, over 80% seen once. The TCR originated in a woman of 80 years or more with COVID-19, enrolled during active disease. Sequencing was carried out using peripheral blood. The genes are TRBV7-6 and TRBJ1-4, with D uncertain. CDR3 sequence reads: CASSLSGRTNEKLFF. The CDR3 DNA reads TGTGCCAGCAGCTTATCGGGAAGAACTAATGAAAAACTGTTTTTT.